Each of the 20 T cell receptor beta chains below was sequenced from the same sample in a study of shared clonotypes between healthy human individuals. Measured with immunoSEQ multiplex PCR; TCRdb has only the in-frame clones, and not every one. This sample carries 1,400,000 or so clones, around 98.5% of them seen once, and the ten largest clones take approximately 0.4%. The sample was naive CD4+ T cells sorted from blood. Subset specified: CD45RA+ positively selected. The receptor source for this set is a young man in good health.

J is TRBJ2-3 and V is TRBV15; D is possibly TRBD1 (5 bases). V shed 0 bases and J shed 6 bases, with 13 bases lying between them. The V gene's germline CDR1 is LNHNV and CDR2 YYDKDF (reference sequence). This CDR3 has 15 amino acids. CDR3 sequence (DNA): TGTGCCACCAGCAGAGATAGCCAAAGGGGCGATACGCAGTATTTT. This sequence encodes CATSRDSQRGDTQYF.

The CDR3 protein is CASSLGAGADWETQYF. The CDR3 region has the DNA TGTGCCAGCAGCTTAGGAGCGGGAGCAGATTGGGAGACCCAGTACTTC. This chain uses TRBV7-2 with TRBJ2-5; 8 positions match TRBD2. Germline CDR1 and CDR2: SGHTA and FQGNSA. The J segment lost 5 bases and the V segment lost 1 base, leaving 9 bases of the junction unmatched. The CDR3 is 16 residues long.

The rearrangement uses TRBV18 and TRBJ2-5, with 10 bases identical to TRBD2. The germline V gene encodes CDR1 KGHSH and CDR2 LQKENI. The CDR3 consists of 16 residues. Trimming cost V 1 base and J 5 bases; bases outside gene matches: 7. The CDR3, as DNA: TGTGCCAGCTCACCACGCGGAGCGGGAGGGCCTGAGACCCAGTACTTC. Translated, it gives CASSPRGAGGPETQYF.

The chain's CDR3 is CASIQQQGASEAFF. In DNA form, the CDR3 reads TGTGCCAGCATTCAACAACAGGGGGCTTCTGAAGCTTTCTTT. The chain couples TRBV7-6 to TRBJ1-1; 9 positions match TRBD1. The CDR3 length is 14 residues. The germline V gene encodes CDR1 SGHVS and CDR2 FNYEAQ. V gave up 7 bases and J gave up 6 bases; unmatched junction bases: 9. Based on the CDR3 plus reference TRBV7-6 and TRBJ1-1, the full variable domain is GAGVSQSPRYKVTKRGQDVALRCDPISGHVSLYWYRQALGQGPEFLTYFNYEAQQDKSGLPNDRFSAERPEGSISTLTIQRTEQRDSAMYRCASIQQQGASEAFFGQGTRLTVV.

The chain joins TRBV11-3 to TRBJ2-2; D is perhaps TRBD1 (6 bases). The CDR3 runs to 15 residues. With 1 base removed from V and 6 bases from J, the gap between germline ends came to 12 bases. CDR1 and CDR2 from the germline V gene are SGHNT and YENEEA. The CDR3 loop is CASSLVQGGAGELFF. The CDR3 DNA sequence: TGTGCCAGCAGCTTAGTACAGGGCGGCGCCGGGGAGCTGTTTTTT.

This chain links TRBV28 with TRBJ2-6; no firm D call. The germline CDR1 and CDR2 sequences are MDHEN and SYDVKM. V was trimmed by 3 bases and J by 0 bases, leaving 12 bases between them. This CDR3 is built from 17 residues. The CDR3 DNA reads TGTGCCAGCAGTTTTGGCACTAATCCCTCTGGGGCCAACGTCCTGACTTTC. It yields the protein CASSFGTNPSGANVLTF.

The CDR3 protein is CASSSTEETQYF. As DNA, the CDR3 is TGCGCCAGCAGCTCAACAGAAGAGACCCAGTACTTC. The V call is TRBV5-1, the J call TRBJ2-5; D unresolved. CDR1 and CDR2 from the germline V gene are SGHRS and YFSETQ. The CDR3 is 12 residues long. V shed 3 bases and J shed 3 bases, with 6 bases lying between them.

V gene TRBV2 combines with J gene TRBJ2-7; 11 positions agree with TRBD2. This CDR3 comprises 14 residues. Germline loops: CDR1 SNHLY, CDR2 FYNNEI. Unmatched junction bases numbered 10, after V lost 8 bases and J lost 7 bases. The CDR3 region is CASGVAGGPGEQYF. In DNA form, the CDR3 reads TGTGCCAGCGGGGTAGCGGGAGGGCCGGGGGAGCAGTACTTC. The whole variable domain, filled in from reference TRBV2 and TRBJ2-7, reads EPEVTQTPSHQVTQMGQEVILRCVPISNHLYFYWYRQILGQKVEFLVSFYNNEISEKSEIFDDQFSVERPDGSNFTLKIRSTKLEDSAMYFCASGVAGGPGEQYFGPGTRLTVT.

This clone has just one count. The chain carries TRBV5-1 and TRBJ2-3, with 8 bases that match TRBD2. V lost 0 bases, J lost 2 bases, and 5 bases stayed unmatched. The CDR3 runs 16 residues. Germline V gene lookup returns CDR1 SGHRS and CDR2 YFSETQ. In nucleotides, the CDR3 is TGCGCCAGCAGCTTGGATGCCGGGAGGGTCACAGATACGCAGTATTTT. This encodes CASSLDAGRVTDTQYF.

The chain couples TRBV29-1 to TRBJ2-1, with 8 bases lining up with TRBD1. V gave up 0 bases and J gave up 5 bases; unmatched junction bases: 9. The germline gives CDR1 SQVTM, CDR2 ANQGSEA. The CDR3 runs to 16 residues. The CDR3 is CSVEDAGRGRHNEQFF. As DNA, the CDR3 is TGCAGCGTTGAAGATGCGGGCAGGGGGCGCCACAATGAGCAGTTCTTC.

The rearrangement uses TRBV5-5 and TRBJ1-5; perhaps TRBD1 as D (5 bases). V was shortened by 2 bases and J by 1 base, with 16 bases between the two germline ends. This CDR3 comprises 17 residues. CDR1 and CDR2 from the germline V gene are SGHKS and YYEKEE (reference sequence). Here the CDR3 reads CASSLGETGGSNQPQHF. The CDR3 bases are TGTGCCAGCAGCTTAGGAGAGACTGGGGGGAGCAATCAGCCCCAGCATTTT.

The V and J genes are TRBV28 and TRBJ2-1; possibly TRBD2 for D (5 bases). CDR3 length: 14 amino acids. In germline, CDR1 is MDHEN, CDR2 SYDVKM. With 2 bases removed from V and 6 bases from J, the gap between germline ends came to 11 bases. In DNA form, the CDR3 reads TGTGCCAGCAGTTTACCATTAACTAGCAATGAGCAGTTCTTC. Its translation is CASSLPLTSNEQFF.

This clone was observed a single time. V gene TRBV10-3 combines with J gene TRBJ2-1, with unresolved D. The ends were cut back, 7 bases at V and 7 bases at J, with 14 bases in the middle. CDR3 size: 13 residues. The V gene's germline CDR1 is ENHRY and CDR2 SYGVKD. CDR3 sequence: CAITSTSLNEQFF. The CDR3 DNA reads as TGTGCCATCACCTCTACTTCACTTAATGAGCAGTTCTTC.

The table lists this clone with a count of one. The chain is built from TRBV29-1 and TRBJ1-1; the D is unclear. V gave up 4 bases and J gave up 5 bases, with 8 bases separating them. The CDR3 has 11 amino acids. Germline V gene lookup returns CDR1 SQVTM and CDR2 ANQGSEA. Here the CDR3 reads CSVGTWTEAFF. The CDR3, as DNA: TGCAGCGTTGGGACGTGGACTGAAGCTTTCTTT.

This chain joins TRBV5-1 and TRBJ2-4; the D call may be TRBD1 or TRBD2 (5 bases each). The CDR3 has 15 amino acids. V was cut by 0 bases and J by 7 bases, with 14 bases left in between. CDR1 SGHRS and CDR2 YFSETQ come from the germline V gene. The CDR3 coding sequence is TGCGCCAGCAGCTTGGGAGGGGTCCGGGGTAACATTCAGTACTTC. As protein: CASSLGGVRGNIQYF. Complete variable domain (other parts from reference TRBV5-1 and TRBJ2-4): KAGVTQTPRYLIKTRGQQVTLSCSPISGHRSVSWYQQTPGQGLQFLFEYFSETQRNKGNFPGRFSGRQFSNSRSEMNVSTLELGDSALYLCASSLGGVRGNIQYFGAGTRLSVL.

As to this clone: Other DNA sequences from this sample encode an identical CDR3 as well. In nucleotides, the CDR3 is TGTGCCAGCAGCGTAACAGGATATAGCAATCAGCCCCAGCATTTT. The encoded protein is CASSVTGYSNQPQHF. This chain joins TRBV9 and TRBJ1-5; possibly TRBD1 for D (5 bases). The ends were cut back, 1 base at V and 0 bases at J, with 8 bases in the middle. Germline V gives CDR1 SGDLS, CDR2 YYNGEE. This CDR3 region has 15 residues.

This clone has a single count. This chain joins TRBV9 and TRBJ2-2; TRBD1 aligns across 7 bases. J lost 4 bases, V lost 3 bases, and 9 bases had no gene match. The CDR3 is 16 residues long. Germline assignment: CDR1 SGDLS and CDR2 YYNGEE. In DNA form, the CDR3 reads TGTGCCAGCAGCGCCCGACAGGGTAGTTTCACCGGGGAGCTGTTTTTT. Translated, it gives CASSARQGSFTGELFF.

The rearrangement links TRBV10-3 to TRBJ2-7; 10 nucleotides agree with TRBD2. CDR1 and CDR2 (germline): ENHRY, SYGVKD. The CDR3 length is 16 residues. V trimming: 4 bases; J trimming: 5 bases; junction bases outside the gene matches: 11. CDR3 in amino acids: CAISAGTSAARHEQYF. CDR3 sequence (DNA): TGTGCCATCAGTGCGGGGACTAGCGCCGCACGCCACGAGCAGTACTTC.

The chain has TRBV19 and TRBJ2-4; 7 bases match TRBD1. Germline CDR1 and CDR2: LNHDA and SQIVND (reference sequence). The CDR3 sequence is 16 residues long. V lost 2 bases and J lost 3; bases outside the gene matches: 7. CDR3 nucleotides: TGTGCCAGTAGTATACAGGGGGTTGGTGGCAAAAACATTCAGTACTTC. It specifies CASSIQGVGGKNIQYF.

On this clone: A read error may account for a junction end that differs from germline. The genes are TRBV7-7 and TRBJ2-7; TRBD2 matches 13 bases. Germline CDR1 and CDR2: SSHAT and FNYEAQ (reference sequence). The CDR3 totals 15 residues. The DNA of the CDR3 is TGTGCTAGCAGCCAAGGACTAGCGGGAGTAAACGAGCAGTACTTC. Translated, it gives CASSQGLAGVNEQYF.